This passage covers 13 T cell receptor beta chains from one sample sequenced in a study of blood T cell repertoires in COVID-19. The protocol was immunoSEQ multiplex PCR, while the TCRdb copy is restricted to in-frame clones and leaves out a portion. The sample includes more than 25,000 clones, 84% of them seen just once. Sequencing was done on a sample of peripheral blood. The receptors were gathered from a human donor in a cohort sampled during active COVID-19.

The chain uses TRBV7-2 and TRBJ1-5; D not resolved. Germline loops: CDR1 SGHTA, CDR2 FQGNSA. The CDR3 sequence is 12 residues long. Trimming shortened V by 5 bases and J by 5 bases, and 7 bases separated the two germline ends. The CDR3 region is CASSMSYQPQHF. CDR3 nucleotides: TGTGCCAGCAGCATGAGCTATCAGCCCCAGCATTTT.

The chain is built from TRBV4-3 and TRBJ2-7; 7 positions agree with TRBD1. V dropped 3 bases and J dropped 2; count of bases not matched to a gene: 10. This CDR3 has 16 residues. The germline V gene encodes CDR1 LGHNA and CDR2 YSLEER. The CDR3 sequence: CASSQEHDRDAYEQYF. For the CDR3, the DNA is TGCGCCAGCAGCCAGGAACACGACAGGGACGCCTACGAGCAGTACTTC.

The CDR3 DNA follows: TGTGCCAGCAGCTTACGGGGGGTTAACTATGGCTACACCTTC. Protein sequence: CASSLRGVNYGYTF. The chain combines TRBV5-6 with TRBJ1-2, with D tentatively TRBD1 (5 bases). The CDR3 has 14 amino acids. Germline lookup yields CDR1 SGHDT and CDR2 YYEEEE. Trimming pared 2 bases from V and 1 base from J, leaving 9 bases between.

The table lists this clone with a few counts. This rearrangement joins TRBV11-2 to TRBJ1-2, with D hard to call. V was cut by 1 base and J by 8 bases, with 5 bases left in between. Germline CDR1 SGHAT, CDR2 FQNNGV. The CDR3 consists of 11 residues. The CDR3 DNA reads TGTGCCAGCAGCTTAGGGAGGGGCTACACCTTC. It is translated as CASSLGRGYTF. The variable domain in full, with the rest retrieved from reference TRBV11-2 and TRBJ1-2, is EAGVAQSPRYKIIEKRQSVAFWCNPISGHATLYWYQQILGQGPKLLIQFQNNGVVDDSQLPKDRFSAERLKGVDSTLKIQPAKLEDSAVYLCASSLGRGYTFGSGTRLTVV.

This sequence joins TRBV29-1 and TRBJ1-1, with D hard to call. With 0 bases removed from V and 0 bases from J, the gap between germline ends came to 17 bases. The CDR3 sequence is 17 residues long. Looked up from germline, CDR1 is SQVTM and CDR2 is ANQGSEA. The CDR3 nucleotides are TGCAGCGTTGAAGATATGGCACCTCCTTACATGAACACTGAAGCTTTCTTT. Encoded protein: CSVEDMAPPYMNTEAFF. The full variable domain, rest sourced from reference TRBV29-1 and TRBJ1-1, is SAVISQKPSRDICQRGTSLTIQCQVDSQVTMMFWYRQQPGQSLTLIATANQGSEATYESGFVIDKFPISRPNLTFSTLTVSNMSPEDSSIYLCSVEDMAPPYMNTEAFFGQGTRLTVV.

The CDR3 DNA reads TGTGCCACCCATAGTATGTCTCGGGGGAGGAACACTGAAGCTTTCTTT. It is translated as CATHSMSRGRNTEAFF. J is TRBJ1-1 and V is TRBV19; TRBD1 might be the D (5 bases). This CDR3 is built from 16 residues. With 10 bases removed from V and 1 base from J, the gap between germline ends came to 22 bases. Germline V gene sequence: CDR1 LNHDA, CDR2 SQIVND (reference sequence).

The chain employs TRBV18 and TRBJ2-1; D is possibly TRBD1 (5 bases). Trimming pared 6 bases from V and 7 bases from J, leaving 10 bases between. The CDR3 has 12 residues. Germline lookup yields CDR1 KGHSH and CDR2 LQKENI. For the CDR3, the DNA is TGTGCCAGCTCGGCTCAGGGAAATGAGCAGTTCTTC. Translated: CASSAQGNEQFF.

The chain is built from TRBV7-9 and TRBJ1-6; a possible D gene is TRBD1 (5 bases). Trimming removed 5 bases at V and 5 bases at J, with 10 bases between. The germline V gene has CDR1 SEHNR and CDR2 FQNEAQ (reference sequence). CDR3 length equals 14 residues. The chain's CDR3 is CASSTGGDNSPLHF. CDR3 sequence (DNA): TGTGCCAGCAGCACGGGGGGGGATAATTCACCCCTCCACTTT.

This chain connects TRBV7-2 to TRBJ1-1; no firm D call. The CDR3 contains 13 residues. V was pared by 6 bases and J by 0 bases, with 8 bases between. Germline V gene lookup returns CDR1 SGHTA and CDR2 FQGNSA. CDR3 nucleotide sequence: TGTGCCAGCAGTCGGGGAATGAACACTGAAGCTTTCTTT. Protein product: CASSRGMNTEAFF.

This chain uses TRBV6-5 with TRBJ2-5; TRBD1 agrees at 7 bases. There are 14 residues in the CDR3. V lost 7 bases and J lost 0; bases outside the gene matches: 5. Germline V gene data show CDR1 as MNHEY and CDR2 as SVGAGI. The CDR3 DNA follows: TGTGCCAGCAACTCGGGACAGTACCAAGAGACCCAGTACTTC. Translated, it gives CASNSGQYQETQYF.

This sequence joins TRBV5-1 and TRBJ2-1, with 9 bases aligning to TRBD1. CDR3 length: 14 residues. V gave up 5 bases and J gave up 3 bases; unmatched junction bases: 3. Germline V lookup: CDR1 SGHRS, CDR2 YFSETQ. CDR3 loop: CASRRDRDYNEQFF. CDR3 coding DNA: TGCGCCAGCAGAAGGGACAGGGACTACAATGAGCAGTTCTTC.

This chain links TRBV5-4 with TRBJ2-7; possible D gene TRBD1, 5 bases. Germline loops: CDR1 SGHNT, CDR2 YYREEE (reference sequence). The V gene lost 0 bases and the J gene lost 0 bases, with 7 bases spanning the gap. CDR3 length equals 14 residues. This CDR3 is CASSLGGPSYEQYF. The DNA of the CDR3 is TGTGCCAGCAGCTTGGGGGGCCCCTCCTACGAGCAGTACTTC.

The chain uses TRBV5-4 and TRBJ2-3; 10 nucleotides agree with TRBD2. This CDR3 contains 16 residues. Germline CDR1 is SGHNT and CDR2 is YYREEE (reference sequence). Trimming took 1 base from V and 10 from J; bases not matched to a gene: 12. CDR3 in amino acids: CASSLRLAGALGAQYF. DNA of the CDR3: TGTGCCAGCAGCTTGCGGCTAGCGGGGGCTTTAGGGGCGCAGTATTTT.